Below, one T cell receptor (beta chain) is given with its context. The sample holds a few counts of this clonotype. This clone's antigen is unknown. Per-nucleotide qualities are absent, and no much larger clonotype sits a single base away. The data derive from a study of T cell repertoires in cytomegalovirus infection (dated by TCRdb to between 2018 and 2020). For context, the study as a whole: Donor HLA type was relevant to the analysis, because carriage of CMV infection together with the matching HLA type was indicated by public TCR beta signatures. The research as a whole found: The ex vivo response was dominated by HLA-C-restricted CMV-specific TCR beta clonotypes, and the single most frequent clonotype in two of eight donors was supplied by these HLA-C-restricted clonotypes. In both this cohort and an independent 352-donor cohort, the cumulative frequency of public TCR beta family members distinguished carriers of CMV infection plus the relevant HLA type.

Sequenced using an Illumina HiSeq 1500. TCRdb reanalyzed the raw reads on its own, using fastp at Q25 for trimming and MiXCR for clone calling, and kept in-frame beta chains. Under each unique CDR3 protein, matching rows form one entry showing the most common genes and DNA. This sample has fewer than 200,000 distinct CDR3 sequences in its table, and roughly 9% of those were observed once. The ten largest clonotypes hold about 4.6% of the sample. The sample was PBMCs. The receptor comes from a human donor in good health (CMV status not recorded). Some clones in this sample may be carry-over from other donors' samples.

The nucleotides are TGCAGCGTTGAATATGGTTTCGAGCAGTACTTC. The resulting protein is CSVEYGFEQYF. The rearranged segments are TRBV29-1 and TRBJ2-7; no D gene call is confident. The CDR1 and CDR2 encoded by the germline V gene are SQVTM and ANQGSEA. V sheds 2 bases and J sheds 6 bases, leaving 8 bases between their ends. The CDR3, cysteine through phenylalanine, is 11 amino acids long. Only the CDR3 DNA is retained, 33 bases long and in frame from the first base.